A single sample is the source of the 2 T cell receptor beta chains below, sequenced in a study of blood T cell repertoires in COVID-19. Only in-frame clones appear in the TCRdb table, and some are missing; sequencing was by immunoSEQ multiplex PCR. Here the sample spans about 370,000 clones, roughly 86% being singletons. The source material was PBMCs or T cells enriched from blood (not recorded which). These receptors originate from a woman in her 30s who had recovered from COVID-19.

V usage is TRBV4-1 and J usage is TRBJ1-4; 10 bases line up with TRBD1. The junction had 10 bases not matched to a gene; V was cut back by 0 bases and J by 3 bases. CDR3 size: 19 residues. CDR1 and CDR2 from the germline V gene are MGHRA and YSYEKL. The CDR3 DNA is TGCGCCAGCAGCCAAGATCCGACAGGGGGCTCGGCGGCTAATGAAAAACTGTTTTTT. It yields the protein CASSQDPTGGSAANEKLFF.

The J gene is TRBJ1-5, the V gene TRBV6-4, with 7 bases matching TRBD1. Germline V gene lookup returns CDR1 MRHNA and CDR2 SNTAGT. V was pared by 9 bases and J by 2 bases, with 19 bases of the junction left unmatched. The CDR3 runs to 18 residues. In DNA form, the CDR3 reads TGTGCCAGGCATTACAGGGGCGAAGATATGGGCGGCAATCAGCCCCAGCATTTT. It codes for CARHYRGEDMGGNQPQHF.